Following are 26 T cell receptor beta chains from one sample sequenced in a study of T cells in Graves' hyperthyroidism and ophthalmopathy. Amplification of TCR beta CDR3 regions was performed using RNA transcripts as template. Initially, a first-round RT-PCR of the TCR CDR3 employed the HTBI primer set. TCRdb redid the calling of the multiplex PCR reads with MiXCR, one entry per CDR3 protein. Found here are 190,000 or so distinct CDR3 sequences, about 17% of them singletons; the top ten hold just under 45%. The sequencing sample was made of blood. The origin of the receptors is a man between 35 and 55 years old with Graves' hyperthyroidism.

This clonotype came up many times. V is TRBV28 and J is TRBJ1-1; 7 nucleotides line up with TRBD1. Germline V CDR1 and CDR2: MDHEN, SYDVKM. The junction had 6 bases not matched to a gene; V was cut back by 3 bases and J by 8 bases. The CDR3 consists of 13 residues. The CDR3: CASSFSDRVEAFF. Here the CDR3 DNA reads TGTGCCAGCAGTTTCAGCGACAGGGTGGAAGCTTTCTTT.

This clonotype showed up many times. CDR3 sequence: CASSLSGGSYEQYF. For the CDR3, the DNA is TGTGCCAGCAGTTTAAGCGGGGGCTCCTACGAGCAGTACTTC. The rearrangement links TRBV12-3 or TRBV12-4 to TRBJ2-7, with 8 bases fitting TRBD2. J lost 0 bases, V lost 2 bases, and 0 bases had no gene match. This CDR3 is built from 14 residues.

This clonotype has at least ten counts. This chain connects TRBV7-3 to TRBJ2-7; the match to TRBD1 covers 7 bases. The CDR3 loop spans 17 amino acids. The germline V gene encodes CDR1 SGHTA and CDR2 FQGTGA. J gave up 0 bases and V 4 bases, and 12 bases lay outside the gene matches. The CDR3 protein is CASSSHEINRGSYEQYF. The CDR3 DNA is TGTGCCAGCAGCTCTCACGAGATAAACAGGGGCTCCTACGAGCAGTACTTC. Full variable domain (outside the CDR3, taken from reference TRBV7-3 and TRBJ2-7): GAGVSQTPSNKVTEKGKYVELRCDPISGHTALYWYRQSLGQGPEFLIYFQGTGAADDSGLPNDRFFAVRPEGSVSTLKIQRTERGDSAVYLCASSSHEINRGSYEQYFGPGTRLTVT.

This clonotype has at least ten counts. This chain's CDR3 is CASTVLGYGYTF. The CDR3 DNA sequence: TGTGCCAGTACAGTCCTTGGCTATGGCTACACCTTC. The V gene is TRBV12-3 or TRBV12-4, the J gene TRBJ1-2; D remains ambiguous. Trimming stripped 9 bases from V and 4 bases from J, with 12 bases between. The CDR3 has 12 residues.

The chain couples TRBV20-1 to TRBJ2-1; 7 bases are a match to TRBD1. With 4 bases clipped from V and 5 bases from J, the junction kept 11 bases outside the gene matches. Germline assignment: CDR1 DFQATT and CDR2 SNEGSKA (reference sequence). CDR3 length: 15 amino acids. CDR3 protein: CSANPPRGPNNEQFF. CDR3 coding DNA: TGCAGTGCTAACCCCCCGAGGGGGCCGAACAATGAGCAGTTCTTC.

This clonotype turned up a few times. The chain combines TRBV20-1 with TRBJ1-2, with a possible D match to TRBD1 (6 bases). The CDR3 covers 17 residues. The germline CDR1 and CDR2 sequences are DFQATT and SNEGSKA (reference sequence). V was trimmed by 1 base and J by 4 bases, leaving 22 bases between them. CDR3 protein: CSARVVGGFAFAYGYTF. CDR3 coding DNA: TGCAGTGCTAGAGTAGTCGGGGGCTTCGCATTCGCCTATGGCTACACCTTC.

In this sample, this clonotype turned up a few times. The rearrangement links TRBV2 to TRBJ2-2; D unresolved. V shed 5 bases and J shed 4 bases, with 8 bases lying between them. Germline lookup yields CDR1 SNHLY and CDR2 FYNNEI. This CDR3 comprises 13 residues. The CDR3 DNA sequence: TGTGCCAGCAGTAGCCAAACCACCGGGGAGCTGTTTTTT. Protein product: CASSSQTTGELFF.

This clonotype occurred many times. CDR3 sequence reads: CASSLGGIYEQYF. Here the CDR3 DNA reads TGCGCCAGCAGCTTGGGTGGGATCTACGAGCAGTACTTC. The chain joins TRBV5-1 to TRBJ2-7, with no clear D. The CDR3 extends over 13 amino acids. Germline-derived CDR1 and CDR2 are SGHRS and YFSETQ. V was clipped by 0 bases and J by 3 bases, with 7 bases between them.

The DNA of the CDR3 is TGTGCCAGCAGCAGACAGGGGCTGTATGGGGCCAACGTCCTGACTTTC. Translating it yields CASSRQGLYGANVLTF. The rearrangement links TRBV6-2 or TRBV6-3 to TRBJ2-6, with 8 bases matching TRBD1. The germline CDR1 and CDR2 sequences are MNHEY and SVGEGT. The CDR3 runs to 16 residues. The V and J ends lost 6 bases and 3 bases, in that order; junction bases with no gene match: 7.

The chain has TRBV24-1 and TRBJ1-5; 8 nucleotides align to TRBD1. Trimming removed 10 bases from V and 6 bases from J; junction bases left unmatched: 13. CDR3 length equals 15 residues. CDR1 and CDR2 from the germline V gene are KGHDR and SFDVKD. Written as DNA, the CDR3 is TGTGCCACTGGCCCAGGGGGCGATTTTGGTCAGCCCCAGCATTTT. Translated: CATGPGGDFGQPQHF.

This clonotype has a count of ten or more. The rearrangement links TRBV6-1 to TRBJ1-5; no definite D call. V lost 3 bases and J 2 bases, leaving 11 bases between the germline ends. The CDR3 covers 15 residues. The germline V gene encodes CDR1 MNHNS and CDR2 SASEGT. CDR3 bases: TGTGCCAGCAGTGACCCCGGACCTGGCAATCAGCCCCAGCATTTT. Its translation is CASSDPGPGNQPQHF.

About this clonotype itself: This may be a read error, as it is one base from a much larger clone. This chain joins TRBV6-4 and TRBJ2-3; no reliable D call. Germline lookup yields CDR1 MRHNA and CDR2 SNTAGT. Deletions cut 3 bases from V and 0 bases from J, with 4 bases between. CDR3 length: 13 amino acids. The CDR3 sequence is CASSEASTDTQYF. The DNA for the CDR3 is TGTGCCAGCAGTGAGGCTAGCACAGATACGCAGTATTTT.

Ten or more counts support this clonotype. This chain connects TRBV11-2 to TRBJ1-2; 7 nucleotides agree with TRBD1. Trimming at V came to 6 bases and at J to 8 bases, leaving 9 bases not matched to a gene. Germline V CDR1 and CDR2: SGHAT, FQNNGV. The CDR3 is 13 residues long. The CDR3 sequence is CASRTAKDRGYTF. Written as DNA, the CDR3 is TGTGCCAGCAGAACCGCGAAGGACAGGGGCTACACCTTC.

V gene TRBV28 combines with J gene TRBJ1-3; no reliable D call. Germline V CDR1 and CDR2: MDHEN, SYDVKM. V gave up 2 bases and J gave up 0 bases, with 11 bases separating them. CDR3 size: 16 residues. CDR3 sequence (DNA): TGTGCCAGCAGTTTACCTGGACGGTTCTCTGGAAACACCATATATTTT. This codes for CASSLPGRFSGNTIYF.

This clonotype has only a few counts. The CDR3 sequence is CASSPPGGTGYQPQHF. The CDR3 region has the DNA TGTGCCAGCAGTCCCCCAGGGGGAACTGGTTATCAGCCCCAGCATTTT. The gene calls are TRBV28 and TRBJ1-5; 7 nucleotides line up with TRBD1. CDR3 size: 16 residues. Trimming cost V 5 bases and J 5 bases; bases outside gene matches: 12. The germline gives CDR1 MDHEN, CDR2 SYDVKM.

The genes are TRBV5-1 and TRBJ2-7; 8 bases are a match to TRBD2. Trimming took 4 bases from V and 5 from J; bases not matched to a gene: 11. Germline V CDR1 and CDR2: SGHRS, YFSETQ. This CDR3 is built from 15 residues. DNA for the CDR3: TGCGCCAGCAGCCTTCAGAGCGGGAGAGTGGACGAGCAGTACTTC. It is translated as CASSLQSGRVDEQYF. The full variable domain, its missing parts supplied by reference TRBV5-1 and TRBJ2-7, is KAGVTQTPRYLIKTRGQQVTLSCSPISGHRSVSWYQQTPGQGLQFLFEYFSETQRNKGNFPGRFSGRQFSNSRSEMNVSTLELGDSALYLCASSLQSGRVDEQYFGPGTRLTVT.

At least ten counts were recorded for this clonotype. The chain has TRBV7-6 and TRBJ1-5; D may be TRBD1 (5 bases). Germline-derived CDR1 and CDR2 are SGHVS and FNYEAQ. Trimming took off 5 bases at V and 6 bases at J, with 20 bases between the two ends. There are 16 residues in the CDR3. The CDR3 bases are TGTGCCAGCAGCCCCCAGGGTGGTAGACCCCCTCAGCCCCAGCATTTT. Its translation is CASSPQGGRPPQPQHF.

This clonotype was observed a few times. This sequence joins TRBV20-1 and TRBJ1-1; D unresolved. CDR1 and CDR2 from the germline V gene are DFQATT and SNEGSKA (reference sequence). CDR3 length: 12 amino acids. Trimming shortened V by 5 bases and J by 4 bases, and 11 bases separated the two germline ends. CDR3 residues: CSAASGSTEAFF. CDR3 in DNA: TGCAGTGCTGCCTCGGGGTCCACTGAAGCTTTCTTT.

This clonotype came up many times. The rearrangement links TRBV27 to TRBJ1-4, with unresolved D. The CDR3 sequence is 17 residues long. Trimming took off 6 bases at V and 0 bases at J, with 17 bases between the two ends. From germline, CDR1 is MNHEY and CDR2 SMNVEV (reference sequence). CDR3 DNA: TGTGCCAGCAGCCTAGGTCCCTCCGCAACAACTAATGAAAAACTGTTTTTT. Translated, it gives CASSLGPSATTNEKLFF.

This clonotype was seen ten or more times. The chain recombines TRBV6-2 or TRBV6-3 with TRBJ2-2; tentative D call: TRBD1 (6 bases). Germline lookup yields CDR1 MNHEY and CDR2 SVGEGT. V lost 6 bases, J lost 5 bases, and 19 bases lay in between. The CDR3 contains 16 residues. The DNA of the CDR3 is TGTGCCAGCAGCCTCCACACAGGGTACCGTACCGGGGAGCTGTTTTTT. Translating gives CASSLHTGYRTGELFF.

The V and J genes are TRBV4-3 and TRBJ1-2; D gene uncertain. Deletions cut 2 bases from V and 0 bases from J, with 4 bases between. Germline lookup yields CDR1 LGHNA and CDR2 YSLEER. The CDR3 is made up of 13 amino acids. The CDR3 bases are TGCGCCAGCAGCCAAAAAGCTAACTATGGCTACACCTTC. Residues: CASSQKANYGYTF.

The sample holds many counts of this clonotype. The genes are TRBV12-3 or TRBV12-4 and TRBJ1-1; D is ambiguous. This CDR3 has 11 amino acids. V was trimmed by 3 bases and J by 6 bases, leaving 5 bases between them. CDR3 loop: CASSFLAEAFF. CDR3 sequence (DNA): TGTGCCAGCAGTTTTCTCGCTGAAGCTTTCTTT.

There are many counts of this clonotype. The gene calls are TRBV2 and TRBJ1-5; no clear D gene. Germline V gives CDR1 SNHLY, CDR2 FYNNEI. The length of the CDR3 is 15 residues. V was pared by 8 bases and J by 6 bases, with 20 bases between. CDR3 bases: TGTGCCAGCTCCGGGAGCGCCATTAACGGTCAGCCCCAGCATTTT. Its protein is CASSGSAINGQPQHF.

The chain employs TRBV20-1 and TRBJ2-3; 14 bases are shared with TRBD2. The trim removed 3 bases at V and 5 bases at J, leaving 7 bases unmatched. There are 16 residues in the CDR3. The V gene's germline CDR1 is DFQATT and CDR2 SNEGSKA (reference sequence). CDR3 sequence reads: CSASRLAGGRRDTQYF. Written as DNA, the CDR3 is TGCAGTGCTAGTAGACTAGCGGGGGGGCGTAGAGATACGCAGTATTTT.

At least ten counts were recorded for this clonotype. V usage is TRBV2 and J usage is TRBJ1-1; no firm D call. Germline V gives CDR1 SNHLY, CDR2 FYNNEI. This CDR3 comprises 12 residues. The V end was cut by 7 bases, the J end by 9 bases, with 15 bases between. The CDR3 DNA reads TGTGCCAGCAACCTGGGAGGGTCTCAAGCTTTCTTT. This encodes CASNLGGSQAFF.

Written as DNA, the CDR3 is TGTGCCAGCACCAAACCTGGGGCGAAGAACACCGGGGAGCTGTTTTTT. This codes for CASTKPGAKNTGELFF. The chain employs TRBV7-8 and TRBJ2-2; possible D gene TRBD1, 5 bases. V gave up 7 bases and J gave up 1 base, with 16 bases separating them. CDR3 length: 16 amino acids. Germline loops: CDR1 SGHVS, CDR2 FQNEAQ.